This entry features one T cell receptor (beta chain) sequence. What it recognizes is unknown. The data were taken from a study of cytomegalovirus exposure and HLA in healthy donors. In the study overall: An analysis done earlier identified roughly 120 million unique TCR beta sequences from about 179 million T cells.

Donors consisted of healthy bone marrow donors. Study results and limitations: Sequencing artifact likely explains a cluster of highly shared sequence variants.

Primers included in the PCR were 60 Vbeta and 13 Jbeta primers. TCRdb's copy holds only in-frame clones and misses some; the assay was immunoSEQ multiplex PCR. The sample lists some 150,000 clones, 79% occurring once. The TCR sequence derives from a male donor in good health and CMV-seronegative. Sequencing was carried out using PBMCs.

CDR3: CASSPGHYQETQYF. As DNA, the CDR3 is TGTGCCAGCAGCCCGGGACACTACCAAGAGACCCAGTACTTC. V is TRBV7-2 and J is TRBJ2-5; TRBD1 might be the D (6 bases). Germline V lookup: CDR1 SGHTA, CDR2 FQGNSA. This CDR3 is built from 14 residues. V lost 5 bases and J lost 0, with 10 bases in between. Drawing the rest from reference TRBV7-2 and TRBJ2-5, the complete variable domain is GAGVSQSPSNKVTEKGKDVELRCDPISGHTALYWYRQSLGQGLEFLIYFQGNSAPDKSGLPSDRFSAERTGGSVSTLTIQRTQQEDSAVYLCASSPGHYQETQYFGPGTRLLVL.